Shown below are 14 T cell receptor beta chains from a single sample sequenced in a study of T-cell memory formation after mild COVID-19. TCRdb processed the 5' RACE reads anew with MiXCR; each CDR3 protein has one entry. The sample holds hundreds of thousands of distinct CDR3 sequences, about 17% seen once. The specimen sequenced was PBMCs or a T cell subset sorted from them (not recorded which). The source is a man in his late teens or twenties who had mild COVID-19 (a few samples of this study predate the infection). Cell type and time point are not known.

This clonotype was observed many times. The rearrangement links TRBV5-5 to TRBJ2-1; 10 bases are shared with TRBD1. Germline trimming cut 2 bases from V and 2 bases from J; bases unmatched to any gene: 1. Germline-derived CDR1 and CDR2 are SGHKS and YYEKEE (reference sequence). This CDR3 region has 15 residues. CDR3 in DNA: TGTGCCAGCAGCTTCGGACAGGGGGCCTACAATGAGCAGTTCTTC. This gives the protein CASSFGQGAYNEQFF.

The V and J genes are TRBV12-3 or TRBV12-4 and TRBJ1-3; D unclear. The V end lost 3 bases, the J end lost 4 bases, and 13 bases lay between the germline ends. The CDR3 spans 15 residues. The CDR3 reads CASSFGLLSGNTIYF. Written as DNA, the CDR3 is TGTGCCAGCAGTTTCGGGCTCCTTTCGGGAAACACCATATATTTT.

This clonotype was seen a few times. The J gene is TRBJ1-2, the V gene TRBV6-5; 10 bases are a match to TRBD1. With V trimmed by 4 bases and J by 7 bases, 9 bases remained unmatched. The CDR3 runs 15 residues. Germline CDR1 reads MNHEY; CDR2 reads SVGAGI. CDR3 amino acids: CASSFTGTGVGGYTF. The CDR3 DNA reads as TGTGCCAGCAGTTTCACCGGGACAGGGGTTGGTGGCTACACCTTC.

The rearrangement joins TRBV5-5 to TRBJ2-3, with a tentative D call TRBD2 (7 bases). V lost 4 bases and J 1 base, leaving 16 bases between the germline ends. The CDR3 sequence is 16 residues long. Germline lookup yields CDR1 SGHKS and CDR2 YYEKEE (reference sequence). The CDR3 DNA follows: TGTGCCAGCAGCAAATGGGGGGGCGGGGGCACAGATACGCAGTATTTT. Amino acid sequence: CASSKWGGGGTDTQYF.

This chain joins TRBV7-2 and TRBJ2-1, with D uncertain. CDR1 is SGHTA, CDR2 FQGNSA, per germline. CDR3 length: 12 residues. Trimming removed 4 bases from V and 9 bases from J, with 10 bases in between. CDR3 nucleotides: TGTGCCAGCAGCTCGCGCGCTGGTGAGCAGTTCTTC. Translation: CASSSRAGEQFF.

This clonotype has a handful of counts. This rearrangement joins TRBV6-5 to TRBJ2-2; D is unresolved. The germline V and J ends were trimmed by 2 bases and 4 bases, with 11 bases remaining between them. The CDR3 extends over 15 amino acids. Germline-derived CDR1 and CDR2 are MNHEY and SVGAGI. For the CDR3, the DNA is TGTGCCAGCAGTTACGGGTCAGGTCCCACCGGGGAGCTGTTTTTT. Amino acids: CASSYGSGPTGELFF.

This clonotype was observed a few times. V gene TRBV20-1 combines with J gene TRBJ1-6, with TRBD1 as a possible D gene (5 bases). V was trimmed by 5 bases and J by 8 bases, leaving 19 bases between them. CDR1 and CDR2 (germline): DFQATT, SNEGSKA (reference sequence). The CDR3 sequence is 15 residues long. The CDR3 is CSAGIEWQGYSPLHF. For the CDR3, the DNA is TGCAGTGCTGGTATAGAATGGCAGGGCTATTCACCCCTCCACTTT.

This clonotype was picked up a small number of times. The chain is built from TRBV3-1 and TRBJ2-5; 8 nucleotides match TRBD2. V shed 4 bases and J 7 bases; nucleotides not matched to a gene: 11. Germline assignment: CDR1 LGHDT and CDR2 YNNKEL (reference sequence). The CDR3 totals 15 residues. The chain's CDR3 is CASSREGLGVGTQYF. CDR3 nucleotide sequence: TGTGCCAGCAGCCGAGAGGGACTAGGGGTGGGGACCCAGTACTTC.

V and J are TRBV5-1 and TRBJ2-1, with TRBD2 matching over 9 bases. This CDR3 contains 15 residues. Germline loops: CDR1 SGHRS, CDR2 YFSETQ. Trimming at V came to 6 bases and at J to 5 bases, leaving 9 bases not matched to a gene. The chain's CDR3 is CASKRSGGPNNEQFF. The CDR3 DNA follows: TGCGCCAGCAAGAGGAGCGGGGGGCCTAACAATGAGCAGTTCTTC.

The V call is TRBV25-1, the J call TRBJ2-6, with unresolved D. Germline V gene sequence: CDR1 MGHDK, CDR2 SYGVNS. Trimming removed 8 bases at V and 0 bases at J, with 8 bases between. The CDR3 extends over 14 amino acids. CDR3 coding DNA: TGTGCCAGCCGACACGACTCTGGGGCCAACGTCCTGACTTTC. Translating gives CASRHDSGANVLTF. The whole variable domain, filled in from reference TRBV25-1 and TRBJ2-6, reads EADIYQTPRYLVIGTGKKITLECSQTMGHDKMYWYQQDPGMELHLIHYSYGVNSTEKGDLSSESTVSRIRTEHFPLTLESARPSHTSQYLCASRHDSGANVLTFGAGSRLTVL.

There are many counts of this clonotype. V gene TRBV6-5 combines with J gene TRBJ2-7, with D perhaps matching TRBD1 (6 bases). The germline V gene has CDR1 MNHEY and CDR2 SVGAGI. This CDR3 spans 16 amino acids. Trimming took off 2 bases at V and 2 bases at J, with 16 bases between the two ends. The CDR3 sequence: CASSYVTGFTTYEQYF. CDR3 coding DNA: TGTGCCAGCAGTTACGTAACAGGGTTTACTACCTACGAGCAGTACTTC.

This rearrangement joins TRBV3-1 to TRBJ1-6, with TRBD1 identical over 9 bases. Germline CDR1 is LGHDT and CDR2 is YNNKEL (reference sequence). J was trimmed by 7 bases and V by 2 bases; bases with no gene match: 9. CDR3 length: 17 residues. The CDR3 region is CASSQMWGQGLNSPLHF. CDR3 coding DNA: TGTGCCAGCAGCCAAATGTGGGGACAGGGTCTCAATTCACCCCTCCACTTT.

V is TRBV7-9 and J is TRBJ2-5, with 10 bases matching TRBD2. The CDR3 length is 15 residues. Per germline, CDR1 SEHNR and CDR2 FQNEAQ (reference sequence). The V gene end was trimmed by 5 bases and the J gene end by 7 bases; junction bases not matched to a gene: 10. The CDR3, as DNA: TGTGCCAGCAGCGTGGTAGCGGGGGGCAAGGGGACCCAGTACTTC. Protein sequence: CASSVVAGGKGTQYF.

This clonotype was observed at least ten times. The CDR3 spells CSAYRVSGNTIYF. CDR3 in DNA: TGCAGTGCTTACAGGGTCTCAGGAAACACCATATATTTT. This chain connects TRBV20-1 to TRBJ1-3; possible D gene TRBD1, 6 bases. Germline V gives CDR1 DFQATT, CDR2 SNEGSKA (reference sequence). V was pared by 5 bases and J by 4 bases, with 12 bases between. This CDR3 has 13 residues.